The 18 T cell receptor beta chains below all came from one sample that was sequenced in a study of cytomegalovirus exposure and HLA in healthy donors. With 60 Vbeta and 13 Jbeta primers, the PCR was carried out. TCRdb keeps only in-frame clones here, not all; method: immunoSEQ multiplex PCR. The sample contains roughly 160,000 clones, 80% to 85% of which appear only once. The source material was PBMCs. These receptors were taken from a male donor in good health and CMV-seropositive.

The chain combines TRBV5-6 with TRBJ2-1; D might be TRBD2 (6 bases). From germline, CDR1 is SGHDT and CDR2 YYEEEE. The CDR3 runs 13 residues. V was trimmed by 4 bases and J by 4 bases, leaving 9 bases between them. CDR3 protein: CASSPGRYNEQFF. CDR3 coding DNA: TGTGCCAGCAGCCCGGGGAGGTACAATGAGCAGTTCTTC.

This chain uses TRBV5-1 with TRBJ1-1; D perhaps matches TRBD1 (5 bases). V shed 6 bases and J shed 6 bases, with 9 bases lying between them. This CDR3 is 11 amino acids long. The germline V gene encodes CDR1 SGHRS and CDR2 YFSETQ. CDR3 amino acids: CASTTGSEAFF. In nucleotides, the CDR3 is TGCGCCAGCACCACAGGATCTGAAGCTTTCTTT.

This clone occurred a few times. This chain uses TRBV10-2 with TRBJ1-1, with TRBD1 as a possible D gene (6 bases). The V end lost 8 bases, the J end lost 5 bases, and 21 bases lay between the germline ends. CDR3 length: 15 residues. The V gene's germline CDR1 is WSHSY and CDR2 SAAADI. The CDR3 protein is CASADLQGLSTEAFF. The CDR3, as DNA: TGCGCCAGCGCCGACCTTCAGGGGTTGAGTACTGAAGCTTTCTTT.

This rearrangement joins TRBV7-2 to TRBJ1-6; 8 bases match TRBD1. The CDR3 length is 15 residues. Trimming at V came to 6 bases and at J to 7 bases, leaving 8 bases not matched to a gene. Germline V gene lookup returns CDR1 SGHTA and CDR2 FQGNSA. CDR3: CASRPGQGKNSPLHF. DNA for the CDR3: TGTGCCAGCAGACCAGGACAGGGAAAAAATTCACCCCTCCACTTT.

The V gene is TRBV27, the J gene TRBJ2-3, with 8 positions matching TRBD2. The ends lost 5 bases at V and 0 bases at J; junction bases unmatched: 16. This CDR3 has 19 residues. Looked up from germline, CDR1 is MNHEY and CDR2 is SMNVEV (reference sequence). CDR3 sequence (DNA): TGTGCCAGCAGTCCATCTTGGACTAGCTCGGGATTGAGCACAGATACGCAGTATTTT. Its translation is CASSPSWTSSGLSTDTQYF.

The chain employs TRBV5-1 and TRBJ1-1; TRBD1 matches at 8 bases. The germline V gene has CDR1 SGHRS and CDR2 YFSETQ. After removal of 0 bases from V and 5 bases from J, the junction contained 12 bases not matched to a gene. The CDR3 consists of 17 residues. CDR3: CASSLVQGARLWTEAFF. The CDR3 DNA reads as TGCGCCAGCAGCTTGGTTCAGGGGGCGCGGTTATGGACTGAAGCTTTCTTT.

The V call is TRBV19, the J call TRBJ1-1; D may be TRBD1 (6 bases). V shed 5 bases and J shed 1 base, with 14 bases lying between them. The germline CDR1 and CDR2 sequences are LNHDA and SQIVND (reference sequence). The CDR3 runs to 15 residues. DNA for the CDR3: TGTGCCAGTAGTCTTTACACAGGGACGAACACTGAAGCTTTCTTT. It specifies CASSLYTGTNTEAFF.

The chain uses TRBV18 and TRBJ2-3; 7 nucleotides align to TRBD2. The germline CDR1 and CDR2 sequences are KGHSH and LQKENI. The length of the CDR3 is 16 residues. After removal of 3 bases from V and 4 bases from J, the junction contained 10 bases not matched to a gene. CDR3 residues: CASSPLRTTSADTQYF. CDR3 sequence (DNA): TGTGCCAGCTCACCCCTGAGAACTACTAGCGCAGATACGCAGTATTTT.

This clone has only a few counts. This sequence joins TRBV6-1 and TRBJ1-2; tentatively, D is TRBD1 (5 bases). V dropped 7 bases and J dropped 7 bases, with 10 bases sitting between them. The length of the CDR3 is 11 residues. The germline gives CDR1 MNHNS, CDR2 SASEGT. The DNA for the CDR3 is TGTGCCAGCACGGAAGGGGCTGGCTACACCTTC. This translates into CASTEGAGYTF.

The chain employs TRBV27 and TRBJ1-4; possibly TRBD1 for D (6 bases). Germline values: CDR1 MNHEY, CDR2 SMNVEV (reference sequence). V dropped 6 bases and J dropped 4 bases, with 15 bases sitting between them. The CDR3 has 15 amino acids. The CDR3 nucleotides are TGTGCCAGCAGCCGGAAAGGGGGAGTTAATGAAAAACTGTTTTTT. Residues: CASSRKGGVNEKLFF.

This clone has only one observation. This sequence joins TRBV30 and TRBJ1-4; tentative D call: TRBD1 (6 bases). Germline V gene sequence: CDR1 GTSNPN, CDR2 SVGIG (reference sequence). The CDR3 contains 13 residues. V was trimmed by 1 base and J by 8 bases, leaving 11 bases between them. The CDR3 nucleotides read TGTGCCTGGAGTGGGGACACTGGAGAAAAACTGTTTTTT. Protein: CAWSGDTGEKLFF.

This clone has only one observation. The chain uses TRBV7-9 and TRBJ1-2; no firm D call. The ends were cut back, 6 bases at V and 0 bases at J, with 11 bases in the middle. This CDR3 is built from 14 residues. The germline CDR1 and CDR2 sequences are SEHNR and FQNEAQ (reference sequence). CDR3 sequence reads: CASRRDGANYGYTF. The CDR3, as DNA: TGTGCCAGCAGACGTGACGGAGCTAACTATGGCTACACCTTC.

This chain connects TRBV27 to TRBJ2-3; TRBD2 matches at 13 bases. This CDR3 has 16 residues. Trimming removed 5 bases from V and 4 bases from J; junction bases left unmatched: 6. Germline V gene data show CDR1 as MNHEY and CDR2 as SMNVEV (reference sequence). CDR3 residues: CASSPWTSGSADTQYF. The CDR3 bases are TGTGCCAGCAGTCCCTGGACTAGCGGGAGCGCAGATACGCAGTATTTT.

V is TRBV28 and J is TRBJ2-2, with a possible D match to TRBD1 (6 bases). Germline V lookup: CDR1 MDHEN, CDR2 SYDVKM. This CDR3 has 14 residues. DNA for the CDR3: TGTTGTATTCAGGGGACGGACGGACCCGGGGAGCTGTTTTTT. It codes for CCIQGTDGPGELFF.

The chain links TRBV18 to TRBJ1-5; no reliable D call. CDR3 length: 14 amino acids. V was shortened by 3 bases and J by 4 bases, with 10 bases between the two germline ends. Germline V gives CDR1 KGHSH, CDR2 LQKENI. CDR3 DNA sequence: TGTGCCAGCTCACCCTCGGGTGGGAATCAGCCCCAGCATTTT. It encodes CASSPSGGNQPQHF.

V usage is TRBV7-8 and J usage is TRBJ1-1; the D gene is possibly TRBD1 (6 bases). In germline, CDR1 is SGHVS, CDR2 FQNEAQ. V was pared by 1 base and J by 3 bases, with 12 bases between. This CDR3 is 15 amino acids long. DNA for the CDR3: TGTGCCAGCAGCTTAGTGGGGGCGCGGGACACTGAAGCTTTCTTT. Residues: CASSLVGARDTEAFF.

This clone was observed once. The chain employs TRBV7-2 and TRBJ1-2; TRBD1 matches at 10 bases. The germline V gene has CDR1 SGHTA and CDR2 FQGNSA. This CDR3 spans 16 amino acids. V shed 2 bases, J shed 4 bases, and the junction held 7 bases outside the gene matches. The CDR3 is CASSLLPGQGTYGYTF. The CDR3 coding sequence is TGTGCCAGCAGCTTACTACCGGGACAGGGGACCTATGGCTACACCTTC.

This clone was picked up a small number of times. This chain uses TRBV5-5 with TRBJ2-5; 7 bases align to TRBD1. The CDR3 sequence is 15 residues long. In germline, CDR1 is SGHKS, CDR2 YYEKEE (reference sequence). V gave up 0 bases and J gave up 0 bases; unmatched junction bases: 2. CDR3 residues: CASSLGDSDQETQYF. CDR3 in DNA: TGTGCCAGCAGCTTGGGGGACAGCGACCAAGAGACCCAGTACTTC.